This record looks at one TCR beta chain sequence and its context. Its antigen is currently unknown. The ends were cut back, 0 bases at V and 5 bases at J, with 19 bases in the middle. Germline V gene data show CDR1 as SGHVS and CDR2 as FQNEAQ. The CDR3 loop spans 18 amino acids. CD4+ T cells were isolated after 10 days of culture. Assay used: immunoSEQ multiplex PCR; TCRdb lists only in-frame clones, some missing. The top ten clones hold about 5% of a sample with 50,000 or so clones, roughly three fifths of them seen once. The entry originates in a study of vaccination effects on CD4 cells after COVID-19.

The rearrangement joins TRBV7-8 to TRBJ2-2, with a weak D call TRBD2 (7 bases). Sample: CD4+ T cells from PBMCs cultured without peptide, taken before COVID-19 vaccination. This TCR derives from a human donor who received a COVID-19 vaccine. Here the CDR3 reads CASSLALRPGGQTGELFF. In DNA, the CDR3 is TGTGCCAGCAGCTTAGCGCTTCGGCCGGGGGGCCAGACCGGGGAGCTGTTTTTT. Full variable domain (missing parts from reference TRBV7-8 and TRBJ2-2): GAGVSQSPRYKVAKRGQDVALRCDPISGHVSLFWYQQALGQGPEFLTYFQNEAQLDKSGLPSDRFFAERPEGSVSTLKIQRTQQEDSAVYLCASSLALRPGGQTGELFFGEGSRLTVL.